The 31 T cell receptor beta chains below all came from one sample that was sequenced in a study of blood T cell repertoires in COVID-19. Clones were sequenced by immunoSEQ multiplex PCR, and TCRdb holds only the in-frame ones, with some missing. The sample has about 440,000 clones; 87% are singletons. Sequenced input: PBMCs or T cells enriched from blood (not recorded which). Receptor source: a woman aged 18 to 35 with acute COVID-19.

The CDR3, as DNA: TGTGCCAGCAGCCTTACAGGGGTGGGTGAAAAACTGTTTTTT. Its protein product is CASSLTGVGEKLFF. The chain employs TRBV9 and TRBJ1-4; TRBD1 matches 7 bases. Germline loops: CDR1 SGDLS, CDR2 YYNGEE. Germline trimming cut 4 bases from V and 7 bases from J; bases unmatched to any gene: 7. This CDR3 has 14 amino acids.

The rearrangement uses TRBV7-8 and TRBJ2-7, with 7 bases lining up with TRBD1. This CDR3 has 13 residues. Germline-derived CDR1 and CDR2 are SGHVS and FQNEAQ. J gave up 1 base and V 6 bases, and 3 bases lay outside the gene matches. The CDR3 reads CASRYRGSYEQYF. DNA of the CDR3: TGTGCCAGCAGATACAGGGGTTCCTACGAGCAGTACTTC.

The J gene is TRBJ2-7, the V gene TRBV6-1; 10 bases are a match to TRBD1. Germline-derived CDR1 and CDR2 are MNHNS and SASEGT. This CDR3 has 16 amino acids. The V gene end was trimmed by 2 bases and the J gene end by 6 bases; junction bases not matched to a gene: 10. The CDR3 DNA reads as TGTGCCAGCAGTGAACGCCCCGGGACAGGGGAAGTCGAGCAGTACTTC. It codes for CASSERPGTGEVEQYF.

V gene TRBV24-1 combines with J gene TRBJ1-5; no clear D gene. V lost 4 bases to trimming and J lost 9 bases, with 9 bases between them. Germline V CDR1 and CDR2: KGHDR, SFDVKD. This CDR3 has 12 amino acids. The CDR3 DNA reads TGTGCCACCAGTGAGTCATCAGGGCCCCAGCATTTT. Translating it yields CATSESSGPQHF.

The rearrangement joins TRBV7-4 to TRBJ1-2; TRBD1 aligns across 12 bases. This CDR3 has 15 residues. The V gene's germline CDR1 is SGHVT and CDR2 SQSDAQ. V was pared by 1 base and J by 6 bases, with 3 bases of the junction left unmatched. This CDR3 reads CASSLEGQGAHGYTF. The CDR3 nucleotides are TGTGCCAGCAGCTTAGAGGGACAGGGGGCGCATGGCTACACCTTC.

The CDR3 loop is CATSGGTGSYNEQFF. The CDR3 region has the DNA TGTGCCACCAGCGGCGGGACCGGCTCCTACAATGAGCAGTTCTTC. The genes are TRBV24-1 and TRBJ2-1, with TRBD2 as a possible D gene (6 bases). With 7 bases removed from V and 0 bases from J, the gap between germline ends came to 12 bases. The CDR3 extends over 15 amino acids. The germline V gene encodes CDR1 KGHDR and CDR2 SFDVKD.

The rearrangement links TRBV9 to TRBJ2-1; 7 positions match TRBD2. Germline-derived CDR1 and CDR2 are SGDLS and YYNGEE. The ends lost 0 bases at V and 3 bases at J; junction bases unmatched: 3. This CDR3 comprises 15 residues. The CDR3 coding sequence is TGTGCCAGCAGCGTAGAGCGGGGCTACTACAATGAGCAGTTCTTC. Translation: CASSVERGYYNEQFF.

This clone appeared a few times. The genes are TRBV18 and TRBJ1-5; TRBD1 agrees at 9 bases. Unmatched junction bases numbered 4, after V lost 5 bases and J lost 5 bases. CDR3 size: 14 residues. The germline V gene encodes CDR1 KGHSH and CDR2 LQKENI. CDR3 loop: CASSTQGADQPQHF. The CDR3 DNA reads TGTGCCAGCTCAACACAGGGGGCTGATCAGCCCCAGCATTTT.

This chain joins TRBV9 and TRBJ1-1; 8 positions agree with TRBD1. The V gene end was trimmed by 4 bases and the J gene end by 1 base; junction bases not matched to a gene: 6. Per germline, CDR1 SGDLS and CDR2 YYNGEE. The CDR3 spans 15 residues. The chain's CDR3 is CASSTGGQANTEAFF. CDR3 DNA sequence: TGTGCCAGCAGCACGGGGGGACAGGCGAACACTGAAGCTTTCTTT.

The chain's CDR3 is CASSPDTYNEQFF. DNA for the CDR3: TGTGCCAGCAGCCCAGACACCTACAATGAGCAGTTCTTC. The gene calls are TRBV27 and TRBJ2-1; D remains unclear. This CDR3 contains 13 residues. V gave up 6 bases and J gave up 2 bases, with 8 bases separating them. Germline assignment: CDR1 MNHEY and CDR2 SMNVEV (reference sequence).

The rearrangement uses TRBV27 and TRBJ2-7; D might be TRBD2 (6 bases). With 5 bases removed from V and 0 bases from J, the gap between germline ends came to 11 bases. Germline assignment: CDR1 MNHEY and CDR2 SMNVEV (reference sequence). CDR3 length: 14 amino acids. CDR3 nucleotides: TGTGCCAGCAGTCCGCGCGGGGTCTCCTACGAGCAGTACTTC. Amino acids: CASSPRGVSYEQYF.

The chain is built from TRBV24-1 and TRBJ1-1; no firm D call. Deletions cut 2 bases from V and 1 base from J, with 10 bases between. The V gene's germline CDR1 is KGHDR and CDR2 SFDVKD. The CDR3 spans 15 residues. CDR3 nucleotides: TGTGCCACCAGTGATTCGAGAAAAAGGAACACTGAAGCTTTCTTT. Its protein is CATSDSRKRNTEAFF.

V gene TRBV3-1 (or the pseudogene TRBV3-2) combines with J gene TRBJ1-5, with TRBD1 matching over 8 bases. The germline V gene has CDR1 LGHDT and CDR2 YNNKEL (reference sequence). Trimming cost V 3 bases and J 6 bases; bases outside gene matches: 10. This CDR3 contains 16 residues. The CDR3 loop is CASSHNGQGGTQPQHF. CDR3 nucleotide sequence: TGTGCCAGCAGCCATAACGGACAGGGTGGTACTCAGCCCCAGCATTTT.

This sequence joins TRBV9 and TRBJ2-7, with D possibly TRBD1 on 6 matching bases. This CDR3 is built from 15 residues. The germline V and J ends were trimmed by 4 bases and 1 base, with 15 bases remaining between them. The germline V gene encodes CDR1 SGDLS and CDR2 YYNGEE. CDR3 coding DNA: TGTGCCAGCAGCCAGACAGGAACCCAATCCTACGAGCAGTACTTC. Its protein product is CASSQTGTQSYEQYF.

This chain joins TRBV19 and TRBJ1-1, with TRBD1 identical over 7 bases. Per the germline V gene, CDR1 is LNHDA and CDR2 is SQIVND (reference sequence). J lost 6 bases, V lost 5 bases, and 9 bases had no gene match. The CDR3 totals 14 residues. CDR3 sequence: CASSARQGSSEAFF. CDR3 coding DNA: TGTGCCAGTAGTGCAAGACAGGGTTCCTCTGAAGCTTTCTTT.

The chain couples TRBV18 to TRBJ2-7; TRBD2 might be the D (6 bases). Trimming removed 0 bases at V and 13 bases at J, with 16 bases between. In germline, CDR1 is KGHSH, CDR2 LQKENI. CDR3 length: 13 residues. The CDR3 spells CASSPPPRDFIYF. Written as DNA, the CDR3 is TGTGCCAGCTCACCACCTCCCCGGGACTTCATCTACTTC.

This chain links TRBV7-2 with TRBJ2-1, with 10 nucleotides matching TRBD2. The CDR3 has 16 residues. Germline V gene sequence: CDR1 SGHTA, CDR2 FQGNSA. V shed 5 bases and J 0 bases; nucleotides not matched to a gene: 4. CDR3 nucleotides: TGTGCCAGCAGCCGTAGCGGGGGGATCTCCTACAATGAGCAGTTCTTC. Amino acid sequence: CASSRSGGISYNEQFF.

This chain uses TRBV6-2 or TRBV6-3 with TRBJ2-7; 8 bases are shared with TRBD2. Germline values: CDR1 MNHEY, CDR2 SVGEGT. The V gene end was trimmed by 3 bases and the J gene end by 0 bases; junction bases not matched to a gene: 19. The length of the CDR3 is 20 residues. Here the CDR3 reads CASSYPIREKIAGLSYEQYF. The CDR3 bases are TGTGCCAGCAGTTATCCGATCCGGGAAAAGATAGCGGGGCTCTCCTACGAGCAGTACTTC.

V usage is TRBV28 and J usage is TRBJ2-7, with TRBD2 matching 10 bases. V lost 1 base to trimming and J lost 4 bases; unmatched junction nucleotides: 10. The CDR3 has 17 amino acids. Germline V gene data show CDR1 as MDHEN and CDR2 as SYDVKM. The CDR3 protein is CASSLFMASGRRYEQYF. The CDR3 DNA reads TGTGCCAGCAGTTTATTTATGGCTAGCGGGAGACGATACGAGCAGTACTTC.

V is TRBV6-5 and J is TRBJ2-7; D is perhaps TRBD1 (7 bases). V was clipped by 6 bases and J by 6 bases, with 18 bases between them. The CDR3 extends over 14 amino acids. The V gene's germline CDR1 is MNHEY and CDR2 SVGAGI. CDR3 nucleotides: TGTGCCAGCAGGGAGGGGGCGAGATCTGGCGAGCAGTACTTC. As protein: CASREGARSGEQYF.

The chain combines TRBV10-3 with TRBJ2-3; 7 positions match TRBD2. The germline CDR1 and CDR2 sequences are ENHRY and SYGVKD. V lost 11 bases to trimming and J lost 1 base; unmatched junction nucleotides: 3. This CDR3 has 12 amino acids. The CDR3 nucleotides are TGTGCCTCTGGGGGGGGCACAGATACGCAGTATTTT. Translation gives CASGGGTDTQYF.

J is TRBJ1-1 and V is TRBV7-9, with D possibly being TRBD1 (5 bases). Germline loops: CDR1 SEHNR, CDR2 FQNEAQ (reference sequence). Trimming took off 4 bases at V and 3 bases at J, with 12 bases between the two ends. The CDR3 is 14 residues long. Written as DNA, the CDR3 is TGTGCCAGCAGCTATCAGGGTAGGGACACTGAAGCTTTCTTT. Protein: CASSYQGRDTEAFF.

The CDR3 loop reads CASSNQGFSYEQYF. CDR3 nucleotide sequence: TGTGCCAGTAGCAACCAGGGTTTCTCCTACGAGCAGTACTTC. The V gene is TRBV19, the J gene TRBJ2-7, with D possibly TRBD1 on 5 matching bases. There are 14 residues in the CDR3. V was trimmed by 6 bases and J by 0 bases, leaving 12 bases between them. Germline V gene data show CDR1 as LNHDA and CDR2 as SQIVND (reference sequence).

The rearrangement links TRBV11-2 to TRBJ2-7; 7 bases fit TRBD2. Germline lookup yields CDR1 SGHAT and CDR2 FQNNGV. V was clipped by 3 bases and J by 3 bases; unmatched bases: 8. The CDR3 extends over 15 amino acids. DNA of the CDR3: TGTGCCAGCAGCTTGGGTGTTCGCGGGAGCTACGAGCAGTACTTC. This translates into CASSLGVRGSYEQYF.

The rearrangement links TRBV6-5 to TRBJ1-1; 8 positions agree with TRBD1. With V trimmed by 8 bases and J by 6 bases, 8 bases remained unmatched. The CDR3 sequence is 13 residues long. Germline V gene lookup returns CDR1 MNHEY and CDR2 SVGAGI. The CDR3 bases are TGTGCCAGCTTACAGGGGGTTTCCCCTGAAGCTTTCTTT. As protein: CASLQGVSPEAFF.

The chain combines TRBV19 with TRBJ1-1; D gene ambiguous. V shed 4 bases and J shed 12 bases, with 18 bases lying between them. The V gene's germline CDR1 is LNHDA and CDR2 SQIVND (reference sequence). The CDR3 consists of 13 residues. The CDR3: CASSTTGLRRSFF. The CDR3 nucleotides are TGTGCCAGTAGTACCACTGGACTGCGAAGGTCTTTCTTT.

This clone showed up just once. The CDR3 DNA is TGTGCCAGCAGCTTCGCGGGAGGCGAGAACACCGGGGAGCTGTTTTTT. The encoded protein is CASSFAGGENTGELFF. The V call is TRBV9, the J call TRBJ2-2, with 8 nucleotides matching TRBD2. The CDR3 loop spans 16 amino acids. V dropped 4 bases and J dropped 1; count of bases not matched to a gene: 6. Germline V gene data show CDR1 as SGDLS and CDR2 as YYNGEE.

This clone occurred once. The J gene is TRBJ1-3, the V gene TRBV3-1 (or the pseudogene TRBV3-2), with TRBD1 as a possible D gene (6 bases). V lost 1 base and J 3 bases, leaving 10 bases between the germline ends. CDR3 size: 15 residues. CDR1 is LGHDT, CDR2 YNNKEL, per germline (reference sequence). The DNA of the CDR3 is TGTGCCAGCAGCCAAGTTACAGGGATTGGAAACACCATATATTTT. This translates into CASSQVTGIGNTIYF.

The chain recombines TRBV28 with TRBJ1-1, with D unclear. The germline gives CDR1 MDHEN, CDR2 SYDVKM. The CDR3 is 14 amino acids. The V end lost 6 bases, the J end lost 0 bases, and 11 bases lay between the germline ends. CDR3 residues: CASRAPGMNTEAFF. Written as DNA, the CDR3 is TGTGCCAGCAGGGCTCCGGGGATGAACACTGAAGCTTTCTTT.

In DNA form, the CDR3 reads TGTGCCAGCAGCCAAGATACAGGTGCAACTAATGAAAAACTGTTTTTT. Protein product: CASSQDTGATNEKLFF. The V gene is TRBV3-1 (or the pseudogene TRBV3-2), the J gene TRBJ1-4; TRBD1 might be the D (5 bases). The CDR3 contains 16 residues. Looked up from germline, CDR1 is LGHDT and CDR2 is YNNKEL (reference sequence). The germline V and J ends were trimmed by 0 bases and 0 bases, with 8 bases remaining between them.

The chain is built from TRBV29-1 and TRBJ1-6; D is perhaps TRBD1 (6 bases). The CDR3 spans 15 residues. V was pared by 6 bases and J by 3 bases, with 15 bases between. From germline, CDR1 is SQVTM and CDR2 ANQGSEA. The CDR3 DNA is TGCAGCGTCGCCGAAACAGGGAGCTATAATTCACCCCTCCACTTT. Translated: CSVAETGSYNSPLHF.